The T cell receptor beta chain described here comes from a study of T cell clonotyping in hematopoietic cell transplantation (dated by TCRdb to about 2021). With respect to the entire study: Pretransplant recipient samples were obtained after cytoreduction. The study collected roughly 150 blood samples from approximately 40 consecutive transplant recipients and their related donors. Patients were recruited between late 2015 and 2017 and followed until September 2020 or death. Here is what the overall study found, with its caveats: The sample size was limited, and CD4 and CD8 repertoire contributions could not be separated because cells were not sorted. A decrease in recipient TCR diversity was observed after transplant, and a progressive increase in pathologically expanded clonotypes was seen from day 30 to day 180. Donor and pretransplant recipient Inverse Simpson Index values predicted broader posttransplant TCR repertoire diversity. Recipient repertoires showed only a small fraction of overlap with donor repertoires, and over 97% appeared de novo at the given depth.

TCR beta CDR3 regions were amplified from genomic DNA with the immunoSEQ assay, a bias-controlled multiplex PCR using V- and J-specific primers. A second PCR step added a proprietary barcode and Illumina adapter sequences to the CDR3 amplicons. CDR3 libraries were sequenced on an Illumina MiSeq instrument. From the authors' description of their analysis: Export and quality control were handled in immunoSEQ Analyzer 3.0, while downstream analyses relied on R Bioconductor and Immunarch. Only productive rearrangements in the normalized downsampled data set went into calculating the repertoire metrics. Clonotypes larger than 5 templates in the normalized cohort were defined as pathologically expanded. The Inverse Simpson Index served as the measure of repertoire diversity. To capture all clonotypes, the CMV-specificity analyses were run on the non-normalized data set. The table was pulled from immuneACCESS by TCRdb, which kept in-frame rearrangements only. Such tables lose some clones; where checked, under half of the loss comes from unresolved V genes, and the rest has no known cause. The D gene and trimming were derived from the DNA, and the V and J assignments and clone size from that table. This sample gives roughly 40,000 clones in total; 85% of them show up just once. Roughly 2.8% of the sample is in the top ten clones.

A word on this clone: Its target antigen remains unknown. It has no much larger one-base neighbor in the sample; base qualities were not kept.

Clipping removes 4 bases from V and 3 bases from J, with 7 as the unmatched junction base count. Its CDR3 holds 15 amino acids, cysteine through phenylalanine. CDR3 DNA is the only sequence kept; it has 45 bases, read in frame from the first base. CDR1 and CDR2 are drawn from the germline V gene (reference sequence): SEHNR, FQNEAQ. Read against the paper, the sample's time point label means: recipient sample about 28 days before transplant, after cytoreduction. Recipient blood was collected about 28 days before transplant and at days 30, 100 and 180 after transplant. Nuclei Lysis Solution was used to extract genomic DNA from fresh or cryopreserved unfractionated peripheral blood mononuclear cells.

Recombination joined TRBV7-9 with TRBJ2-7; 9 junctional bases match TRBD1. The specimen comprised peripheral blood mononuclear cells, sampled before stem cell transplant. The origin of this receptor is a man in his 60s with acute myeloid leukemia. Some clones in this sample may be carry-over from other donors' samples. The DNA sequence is TGTGCCAGCAGCTCCGGGACAGGGATTGTCTACGAGCAGTACTTC. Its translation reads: CASSSGTGIVYEQYF.